Below are 30 T cell receptor beta chains sequenced from a single sample in a study of blood T cell repertoires in COVID-19. The protocol was immunoSEQ multiplex PCR, while the TCRdb copy is restricted to in-frame clones and leaves out a portion. Of approximately 160,000 clones in the sample, over 85% were seen once. The sample taken for sequencing was peripheral blood. Source of these receptors: a woman aged 60 to 75 with COVID-19, enrolled during active disease.

The chain carries TRBV3-1 (or the pseudogene TRBV3-2) and TRBJ1-1, with D uncertain. The CDR3 runs to 14 residues. The V end was cut by 0 bases, the J end by 1 base, with 6 bases between. Germline assignment: CDR1 LGHDT and CDR2 YNNKEL (reference sequence). The CDR3 loop reads CASSQDYGNTEAFF. CDR3 in DNA: TGTGCCAGCAGCCAAGATTACGGGAACACTGAAGCTTTCTTT.

The J gene is TRBJ1-3, the V gene TRBV5-1, with D unclear. This CDR3 has 14 amino acids. CDR1 is SGHRS, CDR2 YFSETQ, per germline. The V end was cut by 6 bases, the J end by 0 bases, with 10 bases between. The CDR3 protein is CASNLGDSGNTIYF. CDR3 coding DNA: TGCGCCAGCAATCTCGGGGACTCTGGAAACACCATATATTTT.

The chain combines TRBV18 with TRBJ1-4; D gene ambiguous. This CDR3 comprises 15 residues. Germline V gives CDR1 KGHSH, CDR2 LQKENI. V was pared by 2 bases and J by 2 bases, with 9 bases between. The CDR3 DNA follows: TGTGCCAGCTCACCATCCGGACTTACTAATGAAAAACTGTTTTTT. Encoded protein: CASSPSGLTNEKLFF.

The rearrangement links TRBV28 to TRBJ1-2, with TRBD1 as a possible D gene (6 bases). In germline, CDR1 is MDHEN, CDR2 SYDVKM. The CDR3 length is 16 residues. Trimming cost V 5 bases and J 0 bases, with 16 bases left between them. The CDR3 is CASSKRGALANYGYTF. DNA of the CDR3: TGTGCCAGCAGTAAACGGGGGGCGCTTGCTAACTATGGCTACACCTTC.

The V call is TRBV7-5, the J call TRBJ2-7; TRBD1 is taken as the D call from the table, unchecked against the DNA. TRBV7-5 is a pseudogene segment. This CDR3 spans 14 amino acids. CDR3 DNA sequence: TGTGCCAGAAGCCTAAGACAGGGAACCTACGAGCAGTACTTC. Translation gives CARSLRQGTYEQYF.

The CDR3: CASSQENSNYGYTF. The CDR3 nucleotides read TGCGCCAGCAGCCAAGAGAACTCTAACTATGGCTACACCTTC. The V gene is TRBV4-3, the J gene TRBJ1-2, with D unclear. This CDR3 region has 14 residues. V shed 0 bases and J shed 0 bases, with 5 bases lying between them. From germline, CDR1 is LGHNA and CDR2 YSLEER.

This chain links TRBV3-1 (or the pseudogene TRBV3-2) with TRBJ2-1, with TRBD2 identical over 13 bases. The CDR3 has 17 residues. J was trimmed by 4 bases and V by 4 bases; bases with no gene match: 7. Per germline, CDR1 LGHDT and CDR2 YNNKEL (reference sequence). The CDR3 DNA reads as TGTGCCAGCAGCCCTCCACTAGCGGGGGGGTTATACAATGAGCAGTTCTTC. Protein sequence: CASSPPLAGGLYNEQFF.

J is TRBJ1-2 and V is TRBV5-1; TRBD1 might be the D (6 bases). V lost 0 bases to trimming and J lost 5 bases, with 14 bases between them. This CDR3 has 15 residues. Germline-derived CDR1 and CDR2 are SGHRS and YFSETQ. The CDR3, as DNA: TGCGCCAGCAGCTTGGGGGATACCAGGGGATATGGCTACACCTTC. Translated: CASSLGDTRGYGYTF.

V is TRBV9 and J is TRBJ1-2; 9 nucleotides agree with TRBD1. With V trimmed by 0 bases and J by 2 bases, 11 bases remained unmatched. From germline, CDR1 is SGDLS and CDR2 YYNGEE. This CDR3 has 18 residues. DNA of the CDR3: TGTGCCAGCAGCGTAGCTTGGGACAGGGACGGCCCAAACTATGGCTACACCTTC. Translated: CASSVAWDRDGPNYGYTF.

This clone was seen a few times. The rearrangement joins TRBV2 to TRBJ1-3; a weak D match, TRBD1 (6 bases). From germline, CDR1 is SNHLY and CDR2 FYNNEI. V lost 4 bases to trimming and J lost 0 bases, with 16 bases between them. There are 17 residues in the CDR3. Here the CDR3 reads CASSVQGVYGSGNTIYF. CDR3 nucleotides: TGTGCCAGCAGTGTACAGGGAGTATATGGCTCTGGAAACACCATATATTTT. Filled out from reference TRBV2 and TRBJ1-3, the complete variable domain reads EPEVTQTPSHQVTQMGQEVILRCVPISNHLYFYWYRQILGQKVEFLVSFYNNEISEKSEIFDDQFSVERPDGSNFTLKIRSTKLEDSAMYFCASSVQGVYGSGNTIYFGEGSWLTVV.

The rearrangement links TRBV6-6 to TRBJ2-3, with TRBD2 matching 7 bases. The germline V gene has CDR1 MNHNY and CDR2 SVGAGI (reference sequence). With 2 bases clipped from V and 9 bases from J, the junction kept 5 bases outside the gene matches. This CDR3 has 13 residues. Here the CDR3 reads CASSYRAGLTQYF. Written as DNA, the CDR3 is TGTGCCAGCAGTTACAGAGCGGGGTTAACGCAGTATTTT.

This rearrangement joins TRBV12-5 to TRBJ1-2; D not certain. Per the germline V gene, CDR1 is LGHNT and CDR2 is FRNRAP. The V end was cut by 1 base, the J end by 4 bases, with 4 bases between. The CDR3 is 12 residues long. CDR3 loop: CASGLDGYGYTF. CDR3 bases: TGTGCTAGTGGTTTGGACGGCTATGGCTACACCTTC.

The chain links TRBV6-2 or TRBV6-3 to TRBJ1-6, with 7 bases lining up with TRBD1. Germline V lookup: CDR1 MNHEY, CDR2 SVGEGT. J was trimmed by 0 bases and V by 5 bases; bases with no gene match: 7. The CDR3 is made up of 17 amino acids. CDR3 coding DNA: TGTGCCAGCAGTCGGACAGGCGGTGGCTCCTATAATTCACCCCTCCACTTT. Protein product: CASSRTGGGSYNSPLHF.

The V and J genes are TRBV3-1 (or the pseudogene TRBV3-2) and TRBJ1-6; D may be TRBD1 (5 bases). V was cut by 1 base and J by 8 bases, with 21 bases left in between. The length of the CDR3 is 18 residues. In germline, CDR1 is LGHDT, CDR2 YNNKEL (reference sequence). The CDR3 sequence: CASSQGDSRQKDYSPLHF. In DNA, the CDR3 is TGTGCCAGCAGCCAAGGAGACAGTCGCCAAAAAGATTATTCACCCCTCCACTTT.

The count of this clone is one. At one boundary the junction diverges from the germline segment, which might be a read error. This rearrangement joins TRBV9 to TRBJ1-1; unclear D gene. From germline, CDR1 is SGDLS and CDR2 YYNGEE. The CDR3 sequence is 13 residues long. CDR3: CASSVMSSTAAFF. The DNA of the CDR3 is TGTGCCAGCAGCGTAATGAGTAGTACTGCAGCTTTCTTT.

V and J are TRBV20-1 and TRBJ2-2; TRBD2 agrees at 15 bases. The germline V gene encodes CDR1 DFQATT and CDR2 SNEGSKA (reference sequence). After removal of 3 bases from V and 2 bases from J, the junction contained 10 bases not matched to a gene. The CDR3 is 19 amino acids. CDR3 protein: CSASRGLAGGLINTGELFF. In DNA form, the CDR3 reads TGCAGTGCTAGTCGCGGACTAGCGGGGGGGCTCATTAACACCGGGGAGCTGTTTTTT.

The chain uses TRBV30 and TRBJ2-7, with 12 nucleotides matching TRBD2. The CDR3 spans 15 residues. J was trimmed by 5 bases and V by 1 base; bases with no gene match: 6. Germline V gene data show CDR1 as GTSNPN and CDR2 as SVGIG (reference sequence). CDR3 sequence: CAWSGLGLAGNEQYF. DNA of the CDR3: TGTGCCTGGAGTGGACTCGGACTAGCGGGGAACGAGCAGTACTTC.

This clone occurred a few times. The chain's CDR3 is CASSTPPGQGGLNTEAFF. CDR3 bases: TGTGCCAGTAGTACCCCACCCGGACAGGGGGGATTGAACACTGAAGCTTTCTTT. The chain employs TRBV19 and TRBJ1-1, with 10 bases lining up with TRBD1. V lost 4 bases and J lost 0; bases outside the gene matches: 11. CDR1 and CDR2 from the germline V gene are LNHDA and SQIVND (reference sequence). This CDR3 is 18 amino acids long.

V gene TRBV19 combines with J gene TRBJ1-5, with TRBD1 matching 8 bases. Unmatched junction bases numbered 5, after V lost 5 bases and J lost 2 bases. This CDR3 has 15 amino acids. Germline values: CDR1 LNHDA, CDR2 SQIVND (reference sequence). CDR3 loop: CASSLRTGRNQPQHF. CDR3 DNA sequence: TGTGCCAGTAGTTTAAGGACAGGGCGCAATCAGCCCCAGCATTTT.

About this clone itself: A read error may account for a junction end that differs from germline. This chain uses TRBV12-3 or TRBV12-4 with TRBJ1-1; tentative D call: TRBD1 (6 bases). The CDR3 runs 12 residues. The CDR3 sequence is CASSLGGGAASF. The CDR3 DNA reads as TGTGCCAGCAGTTTAGGTGGGGGGGCCGCTTCCTTT.

The chain combines TRBV19 with TRBJ1-2, with TRBD1 as a possible D gene (5 bases). CDR1 LNHDA and CDR2 SQIVND come from the germline V gene (reference sequence). The CDR3 runs to 13 residues. Trimming stripped 3 bases from V and 7 bases from J, with 12 bases between. For the CDR3, the DNA is TGTGCCAGTAGTATCGACCGGCAGGGTGGCTACACCTTC. Protein: CASSIDRQGGYTF. Full variable domain (missing parts from reference TRBV19 and TRBJ1-2): DGGITQSPKYLFRKEGQNVTLSCEQNLNHDAMYWYRQDPGQGLRLIYYSQIVNDFQKGDIAEGYSVSREKKESFPLTVTSAQKNPTAFYLCASSIDRQGGYTFGSGTRLTVV.

V is TRBV6-5 and J is TRBJ2-7, with D perhaps TRBD1 (6 bases). The V end was cut by 4 bases, the J end by 2 bases, with 12 bases between. The CDR3 is made up of 14 amino acids. Germline CDR1 MNHEY, CDR2 SVGAGI. The CDR3 is CASSSTGHTYEQYF. DNA for the CDR3: TGTGCCAGCAGTTCGACGGGACACACCTACGAGCAGTACTTC.

This clone was recorded only once. This chain's CDR3 is CASSGIKPGQDNEKLFF. CDR3 bases: TGTGCCAGCAGTGGGATTAAACCGGGACAGGATAATGAAAAACTGTTTTTT. The chain has TRBV25-1 and TRBJ1-4, with 8 bases lining up with TRBD1. CDR3 length equals 17 residues. The germline V gene encodes CDR1 MGHDK and CDR2 SYGVNS. The V segment lost 4 bases and the J segment 4 bases; nucleotides outside the gene matches: 11.

This clone was recorded only once. V is TRBV6-5 and J is TRBJ1-3; 7 nucleotides agree with TRBD1. There are 15 residues in the CDR3. Trimming took 4 bases from V and 4 from J; bases not matched to a gene: 7. CDR1 is MNHEY, CDR2 SVGAGI, per germline. The CDR3 reads CASSFGRGPGNTIYF. The CDR3 bases are TGTGCCAGCAGTTTCGGGAGGGGGCCAGGAAACACCATATATTTT.

CDR3 loop: CASSDISGTHSPLHF. In DNA form, the CDR3 reads TGTGCCAGCAGTGATATATCGGGGACTCATTCACCCCTCCACTTT. This sequence joins TRBV6-1 and TRBJ1-6, with a tentative D call TRBD1 (5 bases). CDR3 size: 15 residues. V lost 3 bases and J 8 bases, leaving 14 bases between the germline ends. Germline loops: CDR1 MNHNS, CDR2 SASEGT.

This rearrangement joins TRBV7-3 to TRBJ1-1; D may be TRBD1 (5 bases). CDR1 and CDR2 (germline): SGHTA, FQGTGA. V was clipped by 0 bases and J by 5 bases, with 10 bases between them. This CDR3 has 14 amino acids. The CDR3 sequence: CASSLTGRGTEAFF. The DNA of the CDR3 is TGTGCCAGCAGCTTAACTGGAAGGGGAACTGAAGCTTTCTTT.

V is TRBV5-1 and J is TRBJ2-5; 15 bases align to TRBD2. Germline V gives CDR1 SGHRS, CDR2 YFSETQ. CDR3 length: 18 residues. Trimming removed 0 bases from V and 5 bases from J; junction bases left unmatched: 8. CDR3 residues: CASSLARTSGGARETQYF. The CDR3 DNA reads TGCGCCAGCAGCTTGGCCCGGACTAGCGGGGGGGCTCGGGAGACCCAGTACTTC. The full variable domain, completed using reference TRBV5-1 and TRBJ2-5, is KAGVTQTPRYLIKTRGQQVTLSCSPISGHRSVSWYQQTPGQGLQFLFEYFSETQRNKGNFPGRFSGRQFSNSRSEMNVSTLELGDSALYLCASSLARTSGGARETQYFGPGTRLLVL.

This clone was seen just once. The chain combines TRBV29-1 with TRBJ1-1, with 7 bases matching TRBD1. The CDR3 consists of 14 residues. Germline V lookup: CDR1 SQVTM, CDR2 ANQGSEA. After removal of 7 bases from V and 0 bases from J, the junction contained 8 bases not matched to a gene. This CDR3 reads CSAPGTAMNTEAFF. The DNA of the CDR3 is TGCAGCGCTCCGGGGACAGCAATGAACACTGAAGCTTTCTTT.

This rearrangement joins TRBV5-5 to TRBJ1-5, with D possibly being TRBD1 (5 bases). The CDR3 consists of 15 residues. Germline lookup yields CDR1 SGHKS and CDR2 YYEKEE (reference sequence). With 3 bases removed from V and 0 bases from J, the gap between germline ends came to 10 bases. CDR3 sequence reads: CASSSGHPSNQPQHF. The CDR3 coding sequence is TGTGCCAGCAGCTCCGGACATCCTAGCAATCAGCCCCAGCATTTT.

This chain connects TRBV5-4 to TRBJ2-2, with 7 bases lining up with TRBD1. The CDR3 has 14 amino acids. In germline, CDR1 is SGHNT, CDR2 YYREEE (reference sequence). Trimming at V came to 6 bases and at J to 7 bases, leaving 9 bases not matched to a gene. The CDR3 DNA reads as TGTGCCAGCAACCCCGGGACAGATGTCGGGGAGCTGTTTTTT. Its protein product is CASNPGTDVGELFF.